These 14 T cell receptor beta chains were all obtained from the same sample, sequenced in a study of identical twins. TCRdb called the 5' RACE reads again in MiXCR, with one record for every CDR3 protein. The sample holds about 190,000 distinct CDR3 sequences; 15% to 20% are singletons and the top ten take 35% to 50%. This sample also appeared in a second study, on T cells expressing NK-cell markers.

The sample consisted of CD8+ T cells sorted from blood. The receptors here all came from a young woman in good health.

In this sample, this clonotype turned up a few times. The CDR3 DNA sequence: TGTGCCAGCAGACGCTTGGAGAACACCGGGGAGCTGTTTTTT. It translates to CASRRLENTGELFF. The chain is built from TRBV12-3 or TRBV12-4 and TRBJ2-2; D ambiguous. CDR3 length: 14 residues. V was trimmed by 6 bases and J by 1 base, leaving 9 bases between them.

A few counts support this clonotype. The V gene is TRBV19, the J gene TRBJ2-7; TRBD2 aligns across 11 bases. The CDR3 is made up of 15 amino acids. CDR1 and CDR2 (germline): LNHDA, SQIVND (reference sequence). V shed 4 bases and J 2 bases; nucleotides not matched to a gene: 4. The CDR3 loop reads CASSSSGRVTYEQYF. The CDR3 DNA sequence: TGTGCCAGTAGTAGTAGCGGGAGGGTTACCTACGAGCAGTACTTC.

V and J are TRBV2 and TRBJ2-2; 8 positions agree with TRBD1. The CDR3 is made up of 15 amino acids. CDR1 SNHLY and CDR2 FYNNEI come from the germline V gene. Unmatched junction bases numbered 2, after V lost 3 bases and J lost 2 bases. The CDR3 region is CASSEGQANTGELFF. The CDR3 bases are TGTGCCAGCAGTGAGGGACAGGCTAACACCGGGGAGCTGTTTTTT.

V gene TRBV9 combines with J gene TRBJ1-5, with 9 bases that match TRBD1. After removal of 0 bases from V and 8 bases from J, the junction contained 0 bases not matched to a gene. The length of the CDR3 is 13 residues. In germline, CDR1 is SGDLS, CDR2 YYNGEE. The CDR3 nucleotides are TGTGCCAGCAGCGTAGGACAGGGGGAGCCCCAGCATTTT. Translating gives CASSVGQGEPQHF.

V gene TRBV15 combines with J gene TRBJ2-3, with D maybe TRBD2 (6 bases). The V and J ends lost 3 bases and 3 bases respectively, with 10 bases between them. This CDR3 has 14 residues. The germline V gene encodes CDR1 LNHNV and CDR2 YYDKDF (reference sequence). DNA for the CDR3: TGTGCCACCAGCAGCCCCGCGGGGACAGATACGCAGTATTTT. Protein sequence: CATSSPAGTDTQYF. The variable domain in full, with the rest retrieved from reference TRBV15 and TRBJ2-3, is DAMVIQNPRYQVTQFGKPVTLSCSQTLNHNVMYWYQQKSSQAPKLLFHYYDKDFNNEADTPDNFQSRRPNTSFCFLDIRSPGLGDTAMYLCATSSPAGTDTQYFGPGTRLTVL.

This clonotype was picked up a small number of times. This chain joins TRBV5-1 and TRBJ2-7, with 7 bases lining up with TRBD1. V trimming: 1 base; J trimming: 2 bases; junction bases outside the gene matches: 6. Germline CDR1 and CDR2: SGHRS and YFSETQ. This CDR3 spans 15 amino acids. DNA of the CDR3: TGCGCCAGCAGCTTGACAGGGGTGGAAACCTACGAGCAGTACTTC. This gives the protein CASSLTGVETYEQYF.

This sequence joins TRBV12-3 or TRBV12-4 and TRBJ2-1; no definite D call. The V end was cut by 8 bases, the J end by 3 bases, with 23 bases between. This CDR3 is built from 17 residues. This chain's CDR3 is CASSQLGNTFGYNEQFF. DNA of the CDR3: TGTGCCAGCTCTCAGTTGGGAAACACTTTCGGCTACAATGAGCAGTTCTTC.

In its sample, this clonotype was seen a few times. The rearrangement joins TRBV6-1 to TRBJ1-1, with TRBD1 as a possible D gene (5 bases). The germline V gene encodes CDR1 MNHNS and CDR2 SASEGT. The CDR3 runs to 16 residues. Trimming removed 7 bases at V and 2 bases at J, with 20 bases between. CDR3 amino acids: CASNVAGHRSNTEAFF. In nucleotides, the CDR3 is TGTGCCAGCAACGTAGCAGGGCACAGGAGCAACACTGAAGCTTTCTTT.

This CDR3 reads CASSLYLGSGNEQFF. CDR3 nucleotides: TGTGCCAGCAGCTTATATCTCGGGAGTGGGAATGAGCAGTTCTTC. J is TRBJ2-1 and V is TRBV7-6; a possible D gene is TRBD2 (6 bases). Germline V gene data show CDR1 as SGHVS and CDR2 as FNYEAQ. Trimming stripped 2 bases from V and 7 bases from J, with 15 bases between. The CDR3 runs to 15 residues.

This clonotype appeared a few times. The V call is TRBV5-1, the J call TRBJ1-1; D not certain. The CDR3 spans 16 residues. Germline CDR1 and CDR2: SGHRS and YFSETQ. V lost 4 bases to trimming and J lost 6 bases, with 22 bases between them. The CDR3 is CASSAKDATSHPEAFF. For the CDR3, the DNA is TGCGCCAGCAGCGCTAAGGACGCTACCAGCCACCCTGAAGCTTTCTTT. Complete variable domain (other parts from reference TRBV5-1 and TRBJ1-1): KAGVTQTPRYLIKTRGQQVTLSCSPISGHRSVSWYQQTPGQGLQFLFEYFSETQRNKGNFPGRFSGRQFSNSRSEMNVSTLELGDSALYLCASSAKDATSHPEAFFGQGTRLTVV.

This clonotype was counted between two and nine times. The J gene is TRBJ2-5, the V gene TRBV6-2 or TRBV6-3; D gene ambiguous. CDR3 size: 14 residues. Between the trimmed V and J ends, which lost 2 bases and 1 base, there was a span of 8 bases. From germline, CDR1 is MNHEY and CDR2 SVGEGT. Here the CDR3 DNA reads TGTGCCAGCAGTTACAGTCTGGTCCAAGAGACCCAGTACTTC. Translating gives CASSYSLVQETQYF.

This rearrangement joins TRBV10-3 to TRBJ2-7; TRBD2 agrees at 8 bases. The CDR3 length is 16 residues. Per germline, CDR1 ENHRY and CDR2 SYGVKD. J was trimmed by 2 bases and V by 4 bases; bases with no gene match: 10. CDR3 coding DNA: TGTGCCATCAGTGGACAGGACGGGGGGGCTACCTACGAGCAGTACTTC. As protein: CAISGQDGGATYEQYF.

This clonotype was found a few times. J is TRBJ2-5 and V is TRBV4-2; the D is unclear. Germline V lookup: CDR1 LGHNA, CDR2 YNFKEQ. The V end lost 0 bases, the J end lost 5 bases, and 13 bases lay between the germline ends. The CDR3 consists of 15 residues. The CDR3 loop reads CASSQDLGSRETQYF. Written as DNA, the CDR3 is TGTGCCAGCAGCCAAGACTTGGGCTCTAGGGAGACCCAGTACTTC.

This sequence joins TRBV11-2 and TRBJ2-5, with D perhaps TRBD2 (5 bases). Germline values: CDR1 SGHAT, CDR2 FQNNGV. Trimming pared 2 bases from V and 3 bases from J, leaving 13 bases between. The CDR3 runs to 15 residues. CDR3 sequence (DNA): TGTGCCAGCAGCTTATGGAGGTCAGCAAAAGAGACCCAGTACTTC. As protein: CASSLWRSAKETQYF.